The 26 T cell receptor beta chains below all came from one sample that was sequenced in a study of early T cells in non-severe SARS-CoV-2 infection. Each CDR3 protein gets one entry after TCRdb re-called the 5' RACE reads with MiXCR. The table records about 60,000 distinct CDR3 sequences, about 19% of them present only once. This sample comprised whole blood, obtained at baseline. These TCRs come from an adult who was a healthcare worker with PCR-confirmed SARS-CoV-2 infection or an uninfected control (not recorded which).

This chain connects TRBV6-2 or TRBV6-3 to TRBJ2-5; a weak D match, TRBD2 (5 bases). This CDR3 has 12 amino acids. Trimming cost V 6 bases and J 4 bases, with 9 bases left between them. Germline V gives CDR1 MNHEY, CDR2 SVGEGT. This CDR3 is CASRTNSETQYF. Written as DNA, the CDR3 is TGTGCCAGCAGGACTAATTCAGAGACCCAGTACTTC.

In its sample, this clonotype was seen a few times. V and J are TRBV12-3 or TRBV12-4 and TRBJ1-2; a possible D gene is TRBD1 (6 bases). CDR3 length equals 13 residues. V was cut by 8 bases and J by 7 bases, with 17 bases left in between. The chain's CDR3 is CASGLAGGVGYTF. CDR3 DNA sequence: TGTGCCAGCGGACTGGCGGGGGGCGTTGGCTACACCTTC.

The rearrangement links TRBV7-8 to TRBJ1-4; D remains unclear. This CDR3 is built from 11 residues. V was pared by 3 bases and J by 10 bases, with 6 bases between. Germline values: CDR1 SGHVS, CDR2 FQNEAQ. The CDR3 DNA reads as TGTGCCAGCAGCTTGACTGGAAAACTGTTTTTT. It translates to CASSLTGKLFF.

The CDR3 region is CASSQDPTYEQYF. CDR3 in DNA: TGTGCCAGCAGCCAAGATCCCACCTACGAGCAGTACTTC. This chain joins TRBV3-1 and TRBJ2-7; D call uncertain. Germline lookup yields CDR1 LGHDT and CDR2 YNNKEL (reference sequence). Trimming removed 0 bases from V and 2 bases from J, with 5 bases in between. CDR3 length equals 13 residues.

The chain combines TRBV7-8 with TRBJ2-7, with TRBD1 matching over 7 bases. V was pared by 5 bases and J by 6 bases, with 13 bases of the junction left unmatched. The CDR3 spans 15 residues. CDR1 and CDR2 (germline): SGHVS, FQNEAQ. CDR3 sequence reads: CASSPFGTAGFEQYF. CDR3 DNA: TGTGCCAGCAGCCCGTTTGGGACAGCTGGCTTCGAGCAGTACTTC.

This clonotype occurred many times. CDR3: CASSLSRPTDTQYF. For the CDR3, the DNA is TGTGCCAGCAGTTTAAGCCGGCCCACAGATACGCAGTATTTT. The rearrangement joins TRBV12-3 or TRBV12-4 to TRBJ2-3; D is uncertain. This CDR3 contains 14 residues. V lost 2 bases to trimming and J lost 2 bases, with 8 bases between them.

This sequence joins TRBV27 and TRBJ2-3; TRBD1 or TRBD2 may be the D gene (6 bases each). The V gene's germline CDR1 is MNHEY and CDR2 SMNVEV (reference sequence). V lost 3 bases and J 2 bases, leaving 9 bases between the germline ends. The CDR3 loop spans 14 amino acids. CDR3 coding DNA: TGTGCCAGCAGTTTTCGGGGGCCCACAGATACGCAGTATTTT. This encodes CASSFRGPTDTQYF.

This clonotype was seen many times. This chain joins TRBV7-3 and TRBJ1-1; D gene unclear. The CDR3 runs 13 residues. Germline V gene lookup returns CDR1 SGHTA and CDR2 FQGTGA. V was cut by 0 bases and J by 4 bases, with 6 bases left in between. This chain's CDR3 is CASSLTGVTEAFF. CDR3 in DNA: TGTGCCAGCAGCTTAACCGGGGTCACTGAAGCTTTCTTT.

This clonotype was counted a few times. The rearrangement uses TRBV6-1 and TRBJ1-1; possibly TRBD1 for D (6 bases). Trimming left V 9 bases short and J 10 bases short, with 18 bases between. CDR3 length: 12 amino acids. Germline V CDR1 and CDR2: MNHNS, SASEGT. In DNA, the CDR3 is TGTGCCAGTGAACACAGGGTAGATCGAGCTTTCTTT. Its translation is CASEHRVDRAFF.

This clonotype has a count of ten or more. This chain links TRBV2 with TRBJ1-4, with 7 bases matching TRBD1. The J segment lost 6 bases and the V segment lost 4 bases, leaving 8 bases of the junction unmatched. The V gene's germline CDR1 is SNHLY and CDR2 FYNNEI. The CDR3 contains 15 residues. The CDR3 region is CASSGGGAGHEKLFF. The CDR3 DNA sequence: TGTGCCAGCAGTGGAGGGGGCGCCGGGCATGAAAAACTGTTTTTT.

The gene calls are TRBV6-5 and TRBJ1-6; D is perhaps TRBD1 (6 bases). CDR3 length: 14 amino acids. Germline V gene sequence: CDR1 MNHEY, CDR2 SVGAGI. V lost 6 bases and J 7 bases, leaving 13 bases between the germline ends. The CDR3 bases are TGTGCCAGCAGAGCACAGGGTAGGAATTCACCCCTCCACTTT. This gives the protein CASRAQGRNSPLHF.

This clonotype was seen ten or more times. The J gene is TRBJ2-2, the V gene TRBV30, with 8 bases matching TRBD2. The CDR3 has 15 residues. CDR1 and CDR2 from the germline V gene are GTSNPN and SVGIG (reference sequence). V shed 5 bases and J 4 bases; nucleotides not matched to a gene: 9. The CDR3 DNA reads as TGTGCCTGGCTCCCGGGAGGGTCGAGCACCGGGGAGCTGTTTTTT. Translated: CAWLPGGSSTGELFF.

This clonotype turned up a few times. The V gene is TRBV20-1, the J gene TRBJ1-5, with 7 bases aligning to TRBD1. V trimming: 4 bases; J trimming: 3 bases; junction bases outside the gene matches: 9. There are 15 residues in the CDR3. Germline V gives CDR1 DFQATT, CDR2 SNEGSKA (reference sequence). The DNA for the CDR3 is TGCAGTGCTATGGAAGGGGGCCAATCCAATCAGCCCCAGCATTTT. This codes for CSAMEGGQSNQPQHF.

In its sample, this clonotype was seen many times. This chain uses TRBV12-3 or TRBV12-4 with TRBJ1-2, with no clear D. CDR3 length: 11 amino acids. Trimming took off 5 bases at V and 7 bases at J, with 8 bases between the two ends. CDR3 in amino acids: CASSLGGGYTF. The CDR3 DNA reads TGTGCCAGCAGTCTGGGAGGTGGCTACACCTTC.

The chain has TRBV7-6 and TRBJ2-3, with 10 bases that match TRBD2. V dropped 5 bases and J dropped 2; count of bases not matched to a gene: 7. The CDR3 is 16 residues long. Germline CDR1 reads SGHVS; CDR2 reads FNYEAQ. CDR3 DNA sequence: TGTGCCAGCAGCCCCACTAGCGGGGACCTCACAGATACGCAGTATTTT. This sequence encodes CASSPTSGDLTDTQYF.

This clonotype was counted a few times. The J gene is TRBJ1-1, the V gene TRBV12-3 or TRBV12-4, with unresolved D. Between the trimmed V and J ends, which lost 7 bases and 4 bases, there was a span of 13 bases. This CDR3 comprises 13 residues. The CDR3, as DNA: TGTGCCAGCACGTATCGGTGGGGCACTGAAGCTTTCTTT. Translating gives CASTYRWGTEAFF.

The V gene is TRBV7-9, the J gene TRBJ2-3; D may match TRBD1 or TRBD2 (5 bases each). Deletions cut 5 bases from V and 5 bases from J, with 23 bases between. The CDR3 consists of 17 residues. Germline V CDR1 and CDR2: SEHNR, FQNEAQ (reference sequence). CDR3 sequence: CASSNEPPFGDGDTQYF. The CDR3 DNA follows: TGTGCCAGCAGCAACGAGCCCCCCTTTGGGGACGGAGATACGCAGTATTTT.

The table lists this clonotype with many counts. The chain uses TRBV6-1 and TRBJ2-1; TRBD1 agrees at 9 bases. The J segment lost 4 bases and the V segment lost 11 bases, leaving 6 bases of the junction unmatched. Germline CDR1 reads MNHNS; CDR2 reads SASEGT. This CDR3 is built from 13 residues. The CDR3 nucleotides are TGTGCCGCCCGGGACAGGGCTTACAATGAGCAGTTCTTC. Protein: CAARDRAYNEQFF.

The chain is built from TRBV12-3 or TRBV12-4 and TRBJ1-1; D not certain. The CDR3 extends over 10 amino acids. The V end lost 6 bases, the J end lost 7 bases, and 6 bases lay between the germline ends. The CDR3, as DNA: TGTGCCAGCAGCGAATTTGAAGCTTTCTTT. Translation gives CASSEFEAFF.

This clonotype was recorded many times. The chain combines TRBV6-4 with TRBJ2-2, with 8 bases matching TRBD1. This CDR3 region has 14 residues. Germline-derived CDR1 and CDR2 are MRHNA and SNTAGT. V lost 4 bases to trimming and J lost 4 bases; unmatched junction nucleotides: 2. The CDR3 reads CASSVQGATGELFF. The CDR3 nucleotides are TGTGCCAGCAGTGTCCAGGGGGCCACCGGGGAGCTGTTTTTT.

This clonotype was seen just once. The chain combines TRBV3-1 with TRBJ2-4; no firm D call. Germline CDR1 and CDR2: LGHDT and YNNKEL (reference sequence). V dropped 0 bases and J dropped 6 bases, with 3 bases sitting between them. The CDR3 loop spans 12 amino acids. CDR3 in amino acids: CASSQDLNIQYF. The CDR3 bases are TGTGCCAGCAGCCAAGATCTAAACATTCAGTACTTC. Using reference TRBV3-1 and TRBJ2-4 for the parts outside the CDR3, the full variable domain is DTAVSQTPKYLVTQMGNDKSIKCEQNLGHDTMYWYKQDSKKFLKIMFSYNNKELIINETVPNRFSPKSPDKAHLNLHINSLELGDSAVYFCASSQDLNIQYFGAGTRLSVL.

This clonotype was recorded a few times. In nucleotides, the CDR3 is TGTGCCAGCAGTTCCTACATAGGGGGAGGGACCTATAATTCACCCCTCCACTTT. It codes for CASSSYIGGGTYNSPLHF. The V and J genes are TRBV27 and TRBJ1-6; weak D call: TRBD1 (6 bases). The CDR3 runs 18 residues. Germline V CDR1 and CDR2: MNHEY, SMNVEV (reference sequence). Between the trimmed V and J ends, which lost 4 bases and 2 bases, there was a span of 18 bases.

This sequence joins TRBV6-5 and TRBJ2-3, with TRBD2 matching 11 bases. The length of the CDR3 is 16 residues. Germline lookup yields CDR1 MNHEY and CDR2 SVGAGI. V lost 6 bases to trimming and J lost 2 bases; unmatched junction nucleotides: 7. As DNA, the CDR3 is TGTGCCAGCAGCCAACTAGCGGGGGACGACACAGATACGCAGTATTTT. Its protein product is CASSQLAGDDTDTQYF.

This clonotype came up a few times. The CDR3 DNA is TGTGCCAGCAGCTTATTGGGCAATGAGCAGTTCTTC. Amino acid sequence: CASSLLGNEQFF. This chain uses TRBV11-2 with TRBJ2-1, with D hard to call. The CDR3 is made up of 12 amino acids. The V and J ends lost 2 bases and 6 bases respectively, with 5 bases between them. CDR1 is SGHAT and CDR2 is FQNNGV in the germline V gene. The complete variable domain, with remaining parts taken from reference TRBV11-2 and TRBJ2-1, reads EAGVAQSPRYKIIEKRQSVAFWCNPISGHATLYWYQQILGQGPKLLIQFQNNGVVDDSQLPKDRFSAERLKGVDSTLKIQPAKLEDSAVYLCASSLLGNEQFFGPGTRLTVL.

This clonotype was observed a few times. This chain links TRBV2 with TRBJ2-3; D is ambiguous. The CDR3 covers 14 residues. V was cut by 4 bases and J by 0 bases, with 8 bases left in between. In germline, CDR1 is SNHLY, CDR2 FYNNEI. CDR3 amino acids: CASSGFRSTDTQYF. CDR3 nucleotide sequence: TGTGCCAGCAGTGGCTTCCGTAGCACAGATACGCAGTATTTT. The full variable domain, completed using reference TRBV2 and TRBJ2-3, is EPEVTQTPSHQVTQMGQEVILRCVPISNHLYFYWYRQILGQKVEFLVSFYNNEISEKSEIFDDQFSVERPDGSNFTLKIRSTKLEDSAMYFCASSGFRSTDTQYFGPGTRLTVL.

This clonotype was seen a few times. The chain employs TRBV3-1 and TRBJ2-5; D gene unclear. The CDR3 spans 14 residues. Germline lookup yields CDR1 LGHDT and CDR2 YNNKEL (reference sequence). V lost 4 bases and J lost 2, with 11 bases in between. DNA for the CDR3: TGTGCCAGCAGCCCCCAGATCGCGCAAGAGACCCAGTACTTC. It is translated as CASSPQIAQETQYF.